A selection of T cell receptor beta chains follows, all from one sample in a study of identical twins. TCRdb re-derived calls from the 5' RACE reads in MiXCR, one entry per CDR3 protein. The table has approximately 220,000 distinct CDR3 sequences, 7.5% seen once. These same data were also listed under a study on yellow fever vaccine responses in identical twins.

The specimen sequenced was CD8+ T cells sorted from blood. Receptors originate from a woman aged 18-29 years in good health. Each CDR3 is given without its conserved first and last residue.

TRBJ2-1,TRBV6-1,ASSPDRVKNEQF
TRBJ2-7,TRBV7-9,ASSLAPTVYSYEQY
TRBJ1-1,TRBV9,ASSVGQGIAKTEAF
TRBJ2-3,TRBV3-1,ASSRGLAGVSGATDTQY
TRBJ1-6,TRBV9,ASSVGRSPPLH
TRBJ1-1,TRBV6-5,ASSYSTGWNTEAF
TRBJ2-1,TRBV20-1,SASQAGGTEQF
TRBJ2-7,TRBV9,ASSVGGVGYEQY
TRBJ2-1,TRBV24-1,ATSGRGTGVNNEQF
TRBJ1-2,TRBV15,ATSRDLGLSYGYT
TRBJ1-6,TRBV24-1,ATSDLQGSPLH
TRBJ2-3,TRBV4-1,ASSQVPGLGADTQY
TRBJ2-1,TRBV2,ASRLADNNNEQF
TRBJ2-3,TRBV29-1,SVDGLAGVLFTDTQY
TRBJ1-4,TRBV2,ASSPGRTNEKLF
TRBJ1-2,TRBV9,ASSVGESYGYT
TRBJ2-1,TRBV28,ASSLDRGSYNEQF
TRBJ2-2,TRBV5-1,ASSPGGVSTGELF
TRBJ2-2,TRBV10-1,ASSEGQGATGELF
TRBJ1-5,TRBV5-6,ASSLDRVRQPQH
TRBJ2-1,TRBV2,ASSEWEEAPSYNEQF
TRBJ1-2,TRBV7-9,ASTGDRGLNYGYT
TRBJ2-1,TRBV6-1,ASSRGVAGSYNEQF
TRBJ1-1,TRBV6-5,ASSGGGEEAF
TRBJ2-3,TRBV6-5,ASGESADTQY
TRBJ2-3,TRBV7-6,ASSLVLAGTDTQY
TRBJ1-1,TRBV15,ATSRPGQDTEAF
TRBJ2-7,TRBV11-2,ASSLDWPGTGYYEQY
TRBJ2-2,TRBV24-1,ATSDSSIHTGELF
TRBJ2-1,TRBV27,ASSLSVEGGNGYNEQF
TRBJ2-5,TRBV28,ASSFPSFLLGTEETQY
TRBJ2-1,TRBV5-1,ASSWRENSYNEQF
TRBJ2-1,TRBV9,ASSVAWGQVNHEQF
TRBJ2-1,TRBV5-6,AGGTQGNEQF
TRBJ2-1,TRBV27,ASSLSVWGEQF
TRBJ1-2,TRBV12-3/TRBV12-4,ASTPHPPVNYGYT
TRBJ2-1,TRBV3-1,ASSHGYNEQF
TRBJ2-7,TRBV28,ASSFVDYEQY
TRBJ2-2,TRBV21-1,ASSKKGGRTGELF
TRBJ2-3,TRBV7-9,ASSDTLSGSTDTQY
TRBJ2-1,TRBV29-1,SVVPFSGGVYNEQF
TRBJ2-1,TRBV7-6,ASSLKDRAHDEQF
TRBJ2-3,TRBV12-3/TRBV12-4,ASSLAGTTDTQY
TRBJ2-3,TRBV20-1,SAEMDRTDTQY
TRBJ1-1,TRBV12-3/TRBV12-4,ASRSGPGTGAATEAF
TRBJ1-4,TRBV5-1,ASSFHRVGANEKLF
TRBJ2-1,TRBV3-1,ASSQGLASYNEQF
TRBJ2-1,TRBV10-3,AISPEPYNEQF
TRBJ1-4,TRBV5-5,ASSSGEATNEKLF
TRBJ2-5,TRBV9,ASSEPLEAEETQY
TRBJ2-1,TRBV2,ASKGLAGGFSYNEQF
TRBJ1-5,TRBV5-6,ASSLASFSNQPQH